This T cell receptor (beta chain) was identified during a study of T cell responses to AZD1222 COVID-19 vaccine. The study, taken as a whole, reports: A reported finding is that nearly half of spike-specific TCRs target unmutated variant regions. AZD1222 recipients seropositive at baseline numbered only six or seven. Across spike, vaccine-associated CD4 TCRs were found, dominant at 160-218 and 743-854. In a largely white British group with more females than males, clonal diversity was possibly underestimated.

Using immunoSEQ multiplex PCR, the repertoire was profiled, and TCRdb retains in-frame clones only, with some absent. This table holds some 120,000 clones, roughly 90% found once. Trimming took 6 bases from V and 2 from J; bases not matched to a gene: 9. The germline V gene has CDR1 LNHDA and CDR2 SQIVND (reference sequence). The CDR3 length is 16 residues. Of note for this clone: Its antigen remains unknown.

The TCR comes from an adult in good health. The specimen was peripheral blood, collected on day 0 of AZD1222 vaccination. This chain joins TRBV19 and TRBJ2-7, with 11 bases aligning to TRBD2. CDR3 sequence (DNA): TGTGCCAGTAGCCCATTGGGGACTAGCGGCACCTACGAGCAGTACTTC. It encodes CASSPLGTSGTYEQYF.